Below, 17 T cell receptor beta chains from the same sample are listed, as sequenced in a study of shared clonotypes between healthy human individuals. TCRdb's copy holds only in-frame clones and misses some; the assay was immunoSEQ multiplex PCR. The sample holds about 960,000 clones, more than 75% seen once. Sequenced material: memory CD4+ T cells sorted from blood. The subset denotes: CD45RA-negative fraction. The receptors were sampled from a young man in good health.

V is TRBV12-5 and J is TRBJ1-4; a weak D match, TRBD1 (6 bases). V lost 2 bases and J 6 bases, leaving 10 bases between the germline ends. Germline assignment: CDR1 LGHNT and CDR2 FRNRAP. The CDR3 has 14 amino acids. This chain's CDR3 is CASGLLGGDEKLFF. CDR3 nucleotide sequence: TGTGCTAGTGGTTTGTTAGGGGGTGATGAAAAACTGTTTTTT.

The rearrangement joins TRBV7-8 to TRBJ1-4; TRBD1 matches 8 bases. The J segment lost 1 base and the V segment lost 3 bases, leaving 7 bases of the junction unmatched. From germline, CDR1 is SGHVS and CDR2 FQNEAQ. This CDR3 region has 17 residues. The CDR3 nucleotides read TGTGCCAGCAGCTTCAGGGGGCAAGACGTAACTAATGAAAAACTGTTTTTT. This gives the protein CASSFRGQDVTNEKLFF.

The chain has TRBV6-6 and TRBJ2-7; D call uncertain. Trimming left V 2 bases short and J 2 bases short, with 13 bases between. Per the germline V gene, CDR1 is MNHNY and CDR2 is SVGAGI (reference sequence). The CDR3 is 15 amino acids. The CDR3 reads CASSYEVGRAYEQYF. The CDR3 region has the DNA TGTGCCAGCAGTTACGAAGTAGGAAGGGCCTACGAGCAGTACTTC.

The CDR3 DNA reads TGTGCCAGCAGCCCTCGGACAGGGGGGTCCTTGGGGGCCTACACAGATACGCAGTATTTT. Translated: CASSPRTGGSLGAYTDTQYF. V is TRBV9 and J is TRBJ2-3, with TRBD1 matching 10 bases. CDR1 SGDLS and CDR2 YYNGEE come from the germline V gene. The J segment lost 2 bases and the V segment lost 4 bases, leaving 19 bases of the junction unmatched. The CDR3 is 20 amino acids.

The chain carries TRBV18 and TRBJ2-1; D is unresolved. Germline-derived CDR1 and CDR2 are KGHSH and LQKENI. V was cut by 1 base and J by 10 bases, with 5 bases left in between. The CDR3 has 11 residues. The CDR3 nucleotides are TGTGCCAGCTCACCACAGTACGAGCAGTTCTTC. Translated: CASSPQYEQFF.

This clone came up a few times. The J gene is TRBJ2-6, the V gene TRBV4-2; D gene uncertain. The CDR3 totals 15 residues. Trimming took off 4 bases at V and 2 bases at J, with 9 bases between the two ends. Germline CDR1 is LGHNA and CDR2 is YNFKEQ. Here the CDR3 reads CASSPAETGANVLTF. The CDR3 nucleotides are TGTGCCAGCAGCCCTGCTGAGACTGGGGCCAACGTCCTGACTTTC.

The rearrangement links TRBV23-1 to TRBJ2-4, with 9 positions matching TRBD1. TRBV23-1 is an ORF, and what it does is uncertain. J lost 1 base, V lost 4 bases, and 20 bases had no gene match. The CDR3 is made up of 21 amino acids. CDR3 coding DNA: TGCGCCAGCAGTCCGATATCCCACGGGACAGGGAGTTATGTGGCCAAAAACATTCAGTACTTC. Translated: CASSPISHGTGSYVAKNIQYF.

A few counts support this clone. The chain carries TRBV6-7 and TRBJ1-3; possible D gene TRBD1, 5 bases. TRBV6-7 is an open reading frame whose function is uncertain. The CDR3 covers 14 residues. V lost 6 bases and J 0 bases, leaving 9 bases between the germline ends. Written as DNA, the CDR3 is TGTGCCAGCAGCCACAGGTCCTCTGGAAACACCATATATTTT. This sequence encodes CASSHRSSGNTIYF.

This chain connects TRBV7-3 to TRBJ2-5; D is unclear. V lost 5 bases, J lost 1 base, and 14 bases lay in between. Germline-derived CDR1 and CDR2 are SGHTA and FQGTGA. The CDR3 has 15 amino acids. The CDR3 DNA reads as TGTGCCAGCAGCCCGCTGGGCTCCCTCCAAGAGACCCAGTACTTC. This gives the protein CASSPLGSLQETQYF. The full variable domain, its missing parts supplied by reference TRBV7-3 and TRBJ2-5, is GAGVSQTPSNKVTEKGKYVELRCDPISGHTALYWYRQSLGQGPEFLIYFQGTGAADDSGLPNDRFFAVRPEGSVSTLKIQRTERGDSAVYLCASSPLGSLQETQYFGPGTRLLVL.

To note about this clone: Other DNA sequences within the sample encode an identical CDR3. This sequence joins TRBV18 and TRBJ2-3; D gene ambiguous. V was trimmed by 5 bases and J by 0 bases, leaving 9 bases between them. Germline V gives CDR1 KGHSH, CDR2 LQKENI. The CDR3 is 14 amino acids. The CDR3 DNA reads TGTGCCAGCTCATCCCTGTCTAGCACAGATACGCAGTATTTT. As protein: CASSSLSSTDTQYF.

The chain couples TRBV18 to TRBJ1-5; D gene unclear. Trimming removed 5 bases from V and 6 bases from J, with 14 bases in between. Per germline, CDR1 KGHSH and CDR2 LQKENI. The CDR3 covers 14 residues. The CDR3 loop is CASSLDPNGQPQHF. Written as DNA, the CDR3 is TGTGCCAGCTCATTAGACCCTAATGGTCAGCCCCAGCATTTT.

V and J are TRBV28 and TRBJ1-2; D may be TRBD1 (6 bases). CDR1 is MDHEN and CDR2 is SYDVKM in the germline V gene. This CDR3 comprises 13 residues. V dropped 6 bases and J dropped 3 bases, with 11 bases sitting between them. The CDR3 region is CASRSDRYYGYTF. The CDR3 DNA reads as TGTGCCAGCAGATCGGACAGATACTATGGCTACACCTTC.

V and J are TRBV28 and TRBJ2-7, with 8 bases lining up with TRBD1. CDR1 is MDHEN and CDR2 is SYDVKM in the germline V gene. The CDR3 spans 15 residues. Germline trimming cut 5 bases from V and 4 bases from J; bases unmatched to any gene: 10. CDR3 residues: CASSDQGQGAYEQYF. DNA of the CDR3: TGTGCCAGCAGTGACCAAGGACAGGGAGCTTACGAGCAGTACTTC.

This chain connects TRBV5-4 to TRBJ1-6; D perhaps matches TRBD1 (6 bases). The CDR3 has 15 residues. The germline V and J ends were trimmed by 0 bases and 4 bases, with 8 bases remaining between them. Germline CDR1 is SGHNT and CDR2 is YYREEE (reference sequence). The CDR3 nucleotides are TGTGCCAGCAGCTTGGTGGGGGCGTATAATTCACCCCTCCACTTT. This codes for CASSLVGAYNSPLHF.

This clone showed up just once. Written as DNA, the CDR3 is TGCGCCAGCAGCTTAACCGGGAGCCCCTGGAATGAGCAGTTCTTC. It is translated as CASSLTGSPWNEQFF. This chain uses TRBV5-1 with TRBJ2-1, with a possible D match to TRBD2 (6 bases). V lost 2 bases and J lost 7, with 16 bases in between. CDR1 SGHRS and CDR2 YFSETQ come from the germline V gene. The CDR3 spans 15 residues.

The gene calls are TRBV7-9 and TRBJ1-4; TRBD1 might be the D (6 bases). Trimming removed 7 bases from V and 5 bases from J, with 14 bases in between. The CDR3 length is 14 residues. Germline-derived CDR1 and CDR2 are SEHNR and FQNEAQ (reference sequence). The CDR3 protein is CASTSGQFNEKLFF. The CDR3, as DNA: TGTGCCAGCACCTCAGGACAGTTCAATGAAAAACTGTTTTTT.

This clone was observed a single time. V and J are TRBV5-4 and TRBJ1-2; D uncertain. The germline V gene has CDR1 SGHNT and CDR2 YYREEE (reference sequence). Trimming left V 3 bases short and J 6 bases short, with 18 bases between. The CDR3 is 15 residues long. The CDR3 DNA is TGTGCCAGCAGCTGGGAGGAGCGGCCGACCGATGGCTACACCTTC. Encoded protein: CASSWEERPTDGYTF.